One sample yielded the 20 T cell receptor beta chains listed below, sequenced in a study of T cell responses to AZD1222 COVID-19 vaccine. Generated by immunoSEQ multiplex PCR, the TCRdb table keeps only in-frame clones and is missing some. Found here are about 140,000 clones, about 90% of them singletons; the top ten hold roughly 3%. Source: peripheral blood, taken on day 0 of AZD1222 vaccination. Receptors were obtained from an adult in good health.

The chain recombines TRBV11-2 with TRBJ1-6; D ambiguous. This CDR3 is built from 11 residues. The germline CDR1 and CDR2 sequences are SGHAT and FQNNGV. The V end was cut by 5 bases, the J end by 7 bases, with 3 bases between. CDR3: CASSLNSPLHF. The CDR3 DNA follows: TGTGCCAGCAGCCTAAATTCACCCCTCCACTTT.

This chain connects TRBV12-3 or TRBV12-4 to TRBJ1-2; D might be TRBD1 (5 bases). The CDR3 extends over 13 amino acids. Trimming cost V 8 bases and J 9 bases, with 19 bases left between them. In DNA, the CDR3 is TGTGCCAGCGGCACGCTCCCACAGGCCAGCTACACCTTC. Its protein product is CASGTLPQASYTF.

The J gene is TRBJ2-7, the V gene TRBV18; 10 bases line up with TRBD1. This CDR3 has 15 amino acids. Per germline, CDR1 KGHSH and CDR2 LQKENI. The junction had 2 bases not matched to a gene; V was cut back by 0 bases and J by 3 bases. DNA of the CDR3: TGTGCCAGCTCACCACCGGGACAGGGGCTCTACGAGCAGTACTTC. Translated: CASSPPGQGLYEQYF.

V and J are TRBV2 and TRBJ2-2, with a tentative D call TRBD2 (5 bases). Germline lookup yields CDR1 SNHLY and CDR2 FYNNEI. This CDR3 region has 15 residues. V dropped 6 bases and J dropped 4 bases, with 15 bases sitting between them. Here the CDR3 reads CASSKLDSSTGELFF. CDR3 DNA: TGTGCCAGCAGCAAATTGGACTCCAGCACCGGGGAGCTGTTTTTT.

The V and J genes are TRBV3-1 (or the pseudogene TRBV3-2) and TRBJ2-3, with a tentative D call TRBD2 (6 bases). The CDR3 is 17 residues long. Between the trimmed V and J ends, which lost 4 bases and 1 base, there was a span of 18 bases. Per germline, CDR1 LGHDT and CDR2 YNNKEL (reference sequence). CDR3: CASSPRVGGVGTDTQYF. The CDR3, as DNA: TGTGCCAGCAGCCCCCGGGTTGGCGGGGTGGGCACAGATACGCAGTATTTT.

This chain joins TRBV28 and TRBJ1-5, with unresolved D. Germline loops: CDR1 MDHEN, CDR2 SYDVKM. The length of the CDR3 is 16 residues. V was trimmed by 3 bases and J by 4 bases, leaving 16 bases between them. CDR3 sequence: CASSFTGRVGNQPQHF. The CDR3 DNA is TGTGCCAGCAGTTTCACCGGGAGGGTAGGAAATCAGCCCCAGCATTTT. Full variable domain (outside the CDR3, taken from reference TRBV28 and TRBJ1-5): DVKVTQSSRYLVKRTGEKVFLECVQDMDHENMFWYRQDPGLGLRLIYFSYDVKMKEKGDIPEGYSVSREKKERFSLILESASTNQTSMYLCASSFTGRVGNQPQHFGDGTRLSIL.

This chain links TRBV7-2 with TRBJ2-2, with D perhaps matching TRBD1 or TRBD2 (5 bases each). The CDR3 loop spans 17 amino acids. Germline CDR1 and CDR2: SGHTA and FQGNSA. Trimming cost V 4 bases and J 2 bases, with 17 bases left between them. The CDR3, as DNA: TGTGCCAGCAGCTACGGTGTGGGGACCTACAACACCGGGGAGCTGTTTTTT. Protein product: CASSYGVGTYNTGELFF.

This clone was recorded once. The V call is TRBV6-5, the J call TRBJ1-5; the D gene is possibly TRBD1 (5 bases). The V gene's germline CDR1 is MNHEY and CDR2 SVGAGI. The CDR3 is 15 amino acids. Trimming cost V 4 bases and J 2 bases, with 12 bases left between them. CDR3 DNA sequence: TGTGCCAGCAGTTTGGGGCAGGGAGGCAATCAGCCCCAGCATTTT. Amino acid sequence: CASSLGQGGNQPQHF.

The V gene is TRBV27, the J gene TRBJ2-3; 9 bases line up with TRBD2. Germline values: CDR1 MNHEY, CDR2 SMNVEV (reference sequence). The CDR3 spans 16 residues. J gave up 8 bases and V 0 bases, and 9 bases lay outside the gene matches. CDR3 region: CASSLSPPPAGGTQYF. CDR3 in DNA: TGTGCCAGCAGTTTATCCCCTCCCCCAGCGGGAGGTACGCAGTATTTT.

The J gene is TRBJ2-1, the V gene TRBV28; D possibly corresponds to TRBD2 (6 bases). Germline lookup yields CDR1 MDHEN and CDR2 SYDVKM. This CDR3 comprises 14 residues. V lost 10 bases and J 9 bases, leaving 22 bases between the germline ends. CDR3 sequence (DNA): TGTGCCACATGGGGCCTGCGGGATAAACTTGAGCAGTTCTTC. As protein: CATWGLRDKLEQFF.

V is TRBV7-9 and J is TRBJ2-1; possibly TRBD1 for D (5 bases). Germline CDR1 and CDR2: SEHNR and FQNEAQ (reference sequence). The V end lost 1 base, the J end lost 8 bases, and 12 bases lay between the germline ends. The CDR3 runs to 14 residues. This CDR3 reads CASSLVQGGDEQFF. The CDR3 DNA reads TGTGCCAGCAGCTTAGTCCAGGGCGGCGATGAGCAGTTCTTC.

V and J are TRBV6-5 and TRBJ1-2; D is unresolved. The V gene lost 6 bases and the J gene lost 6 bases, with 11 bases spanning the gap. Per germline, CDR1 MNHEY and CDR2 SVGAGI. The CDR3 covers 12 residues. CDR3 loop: CASSLVGDGYTF. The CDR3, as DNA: TGTGCCAGCAGCCTGGTGGGAGATGGCTACACCTTC.

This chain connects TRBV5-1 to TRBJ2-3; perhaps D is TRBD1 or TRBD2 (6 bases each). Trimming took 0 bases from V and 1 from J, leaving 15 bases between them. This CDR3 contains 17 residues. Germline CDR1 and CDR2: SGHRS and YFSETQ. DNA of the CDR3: TGCGCCAGCAGCTTGGGGGCTAGTGGGGGGCGCACAGATACGCAGTATTTT. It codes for CASSLGASGGRTDTQYF.

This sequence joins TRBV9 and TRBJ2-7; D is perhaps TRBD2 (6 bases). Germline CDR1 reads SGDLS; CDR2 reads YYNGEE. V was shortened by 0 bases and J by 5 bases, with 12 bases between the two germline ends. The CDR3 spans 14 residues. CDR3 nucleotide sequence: TGTGCCAGCAGCGTAGACGGGAGTCTCAACGAGCAGTACTTC. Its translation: CASSVDGSLNEQYF.

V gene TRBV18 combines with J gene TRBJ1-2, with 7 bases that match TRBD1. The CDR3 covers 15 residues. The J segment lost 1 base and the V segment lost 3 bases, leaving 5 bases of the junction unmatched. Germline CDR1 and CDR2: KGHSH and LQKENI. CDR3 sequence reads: CASSPVAGGNYGYTF. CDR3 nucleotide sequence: TGTGCCAGCTCACCTGTGGCAGGGGGTAACTATGGCTACACCTTC.

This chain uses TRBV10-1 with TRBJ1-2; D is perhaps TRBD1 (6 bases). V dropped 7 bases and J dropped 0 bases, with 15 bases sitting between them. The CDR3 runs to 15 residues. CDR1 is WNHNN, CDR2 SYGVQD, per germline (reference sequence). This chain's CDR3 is CASINGTPSNYGYTF. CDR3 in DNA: TGCGCCAGCATTAATGGGACACCTTCTAACTATGGCTACACCTTC.

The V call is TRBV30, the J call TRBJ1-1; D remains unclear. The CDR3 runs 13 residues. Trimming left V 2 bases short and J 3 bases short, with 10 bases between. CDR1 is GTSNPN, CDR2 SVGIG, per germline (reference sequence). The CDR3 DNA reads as TGTGCCTGGAGTAGGATAGGACACACTGAAGCTTTCTTT. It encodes CAWSRIGHTEAFF.

The CDR3 sequence is CAWSLPGTGFNEQFF. In DNA, the CDR3 is TGTGCCTGGAGCCTACCCGGGACAGGATTCAATGAGCAGTTCTTC. This chain links TRBV30 with TRBJ2-1; 8 bases match TRBD1. The junction had 10 bases not matched to a gene; V was cut back by 3 bases and J by 6 bases. Looked up from germline, CDR1 is GTSNPN and CDR2 is SVGIG (reference sequence). The CDR3 consists of 15 residues.

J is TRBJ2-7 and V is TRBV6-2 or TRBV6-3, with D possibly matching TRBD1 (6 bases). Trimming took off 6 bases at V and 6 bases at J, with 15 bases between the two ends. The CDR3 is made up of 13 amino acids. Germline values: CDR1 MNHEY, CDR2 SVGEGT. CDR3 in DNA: TGTGCCAGCAGCAAACCTACAGGGATCGAGCAGTACTTC. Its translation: CASSKPTGIEQYF.

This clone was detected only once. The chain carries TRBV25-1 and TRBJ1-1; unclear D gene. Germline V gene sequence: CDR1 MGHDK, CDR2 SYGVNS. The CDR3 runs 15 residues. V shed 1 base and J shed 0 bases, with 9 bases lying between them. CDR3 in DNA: TGTGCCAGCAGTGAATTGAGGGATCTGAACACTGAAGCTTTCTTT. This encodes CASSELRDLNTEAFF.